The clone carrying this TCR beta chain was observed at least ten times. This specimen comes from a study of early T cells in non-severe SARS-CoV-2 infection. Study context: The sequenced material was bulk RNA from unsorted whole blood, and its chains were unpaired.

From germline, CDR1 is MNHEY and CDR2 SVGEGT. The CDR3 runs to 13 residues. V shed 7 bases and J shed 8 bases, with 15 bases lying between them. Unique molecular identifiers were added to individual cDNA molecules. TCRdb itself ran the 5' RACE reads through MiXCR, one entry per CDR3 protein. The table records about 61,000 distinct CDR3 sequences, about a tenth of them present only once. The chain couples TRBV6-2 or TRBV6-3 to TRBJ2-1; D might be TRBD2 (6 bases). Sequencing input: whole blood. This receptor was taken from an adult who was a healthcare worker with PCR-confirmed SARS-CoV-2 infection or an uninfected control (not recorded which). DNA of the CDR3: TGTGCCAGCAACCCGGCCGGGGACTATGAGCAGTTCTTC. Translation gives CASNPAGDYEQFF.